Listed here are 16 T cell receptor beta chains from one sample, sequenced in a study of post-analysis software for immune sequencing data. For these receptors, no antigen is known. Researchers reported that TCR beta cDNA libraries carried unique molecular identifiers. TCRdb itself ran the PCR reads through MiXCR, one entry per CDR3 protein. The table has 700,000 to 800,000 distinct CDR3 sequences, 30% seen once; the top ten hold around 0.6%. Findings and caveats of the study: Roughly five TRBV segments were more frequent in patients than controls; TRBV5-6, TRBV5-1 and TRBV20-1 belonged to this group.

Sequencing used blood. The source of these receptors is a girl aged 10 to 17 with multiple sclerosis.

This clonotype appeared a few times. V is TRBV7-2 and J is TRBJ2-7, with 10 bases aligning to TRBD2. The CDR3 is 16 amino acids. V shed 0 bases, J shed 7 bases, and the junction held 9 bases outside the gene matches. Germline assignment: CDR1 SGHTA and CDR2 FQGNSA. CDR3 DNA sequence: TGTGCCAGCAGCTTAGCACTTTCTAGCGGGAGTTTAGAGCAGTACTTC. It is translated as CASSLALSSGSLEQYF.

This clonotype was observed a few times. The gene calls are TRBV13 and TRBJ2-5; D is undetermined. The DNA end is a closer match to TRBJ2-7, so the J assignment may be wrong. Germline CDR1 PRHDT, CDR2 FYEKMQ (reference sequence). The CDR3 length is 13 residues. CDR3 DNA sequence: TGTGCCAGCAGCTTAACATTCTTGTCCGAGCAGTACTTC. Amino acid sequence: CASSLTFLSEQYF.

This clonotype has only a few counts. This chain joins TRBV5-1 and TRBJ2-4; TRBD1 matches at 9 bases. There are 14 residues in the CDR3. The germline CDR1 and CDR2 sequences are SGHRS and YFSETQ. Germline trimming cut 4 bases from V and 4 bases from J; bases unmatched to any gene: 3. For the CDR3, the DNA is TGCGCCAGCAGCCGCGGGACAGGGAAAAACATTCAGTACTTC. As protein: CASSRGTGKNIQYF. Drawing the rest from reference TRBV5-1 and TRBJ2-4, the complete variable domain is KAGVTQTPRYLIKTRGQQVTLSCSPISGHRSVSWYQQTPGQGLQFLFEYFSETQRNKGNFPGRFSGRQFSNSRSEMNVSTLELGDSALYLCASSRGTGKNIQYFGAGTRLSVL.

This clonotype has only a few counts. The chain has TRBV20-1 and TRBJ1-1; 7 bases fit TRBD1. After removal of 6 bases from V and 3 bases from J, the junction contained 7 bases not matched to a gene. The CDR3 consists of 13 residues. Germline assignment: CDR1 DFQATT and CDR2 SNEGSKA (reference sequence). In DNA, the CDR3 is TGCAGTGCCCGGACAGGTGGATACACTGAAGCTTTCTTT. Protein product: CSARTGGYTEAFF.

V gene TRBV7-8 combines with J gene TRBJ2-7, with D perhaps assigned TRBD1 or TRBD2 (5 bases each). CDR3 length equals 16 residues. The ends were cut back, 1 base at V and 1 base at J, with 14 bases in the middle. In germline, CDR1 is SGHVS, CDR2 FQNEAQ. The CDR3 loop is CASSLVSGRGSYEQYF. The CDR3 DNA sequence: TGTGCCAGCAGCTTAGTCTCGGGACGGGGATCCTACGAGCAGTACTTC.

A few counts support this clonotype. The rearrangement joins TRBV14 to TRBJ1-1; D is ambiguous. The V gene's germline CDR1 is SGHDN and CDR2 FVKESK. With 6 bases removed from V and 1 base from J, the gap between germline ends came to 12 bases. This CDR3 spans 14 amino acids. CDR3: CASRRPYENTEAFF. Here the CDR3 DNA reads TGTGCCAGCAGACGCCCCTACGAGAACACTGAAGCTTTCTTT.

The chain joins TRBV7-9 to TRBJ2-7, with D perhaps matching TRBD2 (6 bases). This CDR3 is 14 amino acids long. V was shortened by 1 base and J by 5 bases, with 12 bases between the two germline ends. CDR1 is SEHNR and CDR2 is FQNEAQ in the germline V gene (reference sequence). The CDR3 DNA reads TGTGCCAGCAGCTTAGACCGGGACTTCCACGAGCAGTACTTC. Its translation: CASSLDRDFHEQYF.

This clonotype was picked up a small number of times. The chain is built from TRBV20-1 and TRBJ1-1; the D is unclear. Germline V gene lookup returns CDR1 DFQATT and CDR2 SNEGSKA (reference sequence). Trimming removed 0 bases at V and 5 bases at J, with 13 bases between. The CDR3 loop spans 14 amino acids. CDR3 in amino acids: CSARDHGGGTEAFF. The CDR3 bases are TGCAGTGCTAGAGATCATGGTGGTGGGACTGAAGCTTTCTTT.

About this clonotype: Its ends do not fully match the called genes, so a read error is possible. The chain links TRBV28 to TRBJ2-5, with 8 bases matching TRBD1. Germline assignment: CDR1 MDHEN and CDR2 SYDVKM. CDR3 length: 16 residues. The CDR3: CASSSPTTGVGETPYF. CDR3 in DNA: TGTGCCAGCAGCTCCCCAACGACAGGGGTCGGGGAGACCCCGTACTTC.

The chain links TRBV15 to TRBJ2-5; 10 bases align to TRBD2. Germline V gene sequence: CDR1 LNHNV, CDR2 YYDKDF (reference sequence). V dropped 3 bases and J dropped 11; count of bases not matched to a gene: 15. The CDR3 runs to 16 residues. CDR3 in DNA: TGTGCCACCAGCAGGGGAGGCTCTAGCGGGGGCTCGTCTCAGTACTTC. Its protein product is CATSRGGSSGGSSQYF.

The chain recombines TRBV28 with TRBJ2-7; weak D call: TRBD2 (6 bases). The CDR3 loop spans 13 amino acids. With 6 bases removed from V and 3 bases from J, the gap between germline ends came to 12 bases. The germline V gene encodes CDR1 MDHEN and CDR2 SYDVKM. The CDR3 sequence: CASRPGVDYEQYF. CDR3 coding DNA: TGTGCCAGCAGGCCGGGGGTTGACTACGAGCAGTACTTC.

This clonotype was counted ten times or more. The V and J genes are TRBV20-1 and TRBJ2-3; no definite D call. The CDR3 length is 15 residues. V dropped 0 bases and J dropped 2 bases, with 12 bases sitting between them. CDR1 and CDR2 (germline): DFQATT, SNEGSKA (reference sequence). In nucleotides, the CDR3 is TGCAGTGCTAGAGATCTGGGCAGGTCCACAGATACGCAGTATTTT. Residues: CSARDLGRSTDTQYF.

The chain is built from TRBV18 and TRBJ2-5; 7 bases match TRBD2. The CDR3 consists of 15 residues. The germline gives CDR1 KGHSH, CDR2 LQKENI. Losses at the gene ends were 2 bases for V and 5 bases for J; bases not matched to a gene: 8. The CDR3 sequence: CASSPVLAAGETQYF. CDR3 nucleotide sequence: TGTGCCAGCTCACCAGTTCTAGCGGCGGGGGAGACCCAGTACTTC.

This clonotype was counted a few times. This chain uses TRBV29-1 with TRBJ1-2, with D unclear. This CDR3 region has 12 residues. The germline V and J ends were trimmed by 0 bases and 8 bases, with 10 bases remaining between them. Germline lookup yields CDR1 SQVTM and CDR2 ANQGSEA. CDR3 DNA: TGCAGCGTTGAAGATCAATTGACAGGCTACACCTTC. This gives the protein CSVEDQLTGYTF.

V and J are TRBV19 and TRBJ2-7; weak D call: TRBD1 (6 bases). Germline-derived CDR1 and CDR2 are LNHDA and SQIVND (reference sequence). The CDR3 extends over 14 amino acids. The V gene lost 3 bases and the J gene lost 6 bases, with 15 bases spanning the gap. The CDR3 DNA reads as TGTGCCAGTAGTATGGCACAGGGATATGGCGAGCAGTACTTC. It specifies CASSMAQGYGEQYF.

This clonotype was seen at least ten times. This chain connects TRBV7-2 to TRBJ2-6; D unclear. The ends were cut back, 2 bases at V and 0 bases at J, with 14 bases in the middle. Germline V gene data show CDR1 as SGHTA and CDR2 as FQGNSA. The CDR3 covers 18 residues. For the CDR3, the DNA is TGTGCCAGCAGCTTATGGGGTCGCCGGGCCTCTGGGGCCAACGTCCTGACTTTC. Encoded protein: CASSLWGRRASGANVLTF.